Shown below are 32 T cell receptor beta chains from a single sample sequenced in a study of OX40 agonist ivuxolimab in advanced cancers. Repertoires were generated with immunoSEQ multiplex PCR, while TCRdb's copy carries only in-frame clones and drops some. There are around 50,000 clones in the sample; about 79% occur only once, and roughly 7.9% lies in the top ten. The sequences come from CD4+ or CD8+ T cells sorted from blood, collected in a trial of the OX40 agonist ivuxolimab. The source of these receptors is an adult with an advanced solid tumor such as melanoma, head and neck, liver or kidney cancer.

CDR3 bases: TGCGCCAGCAGCGTTAGCGGAGCTGGCTCCTACAATGAGCAGTTCTTC. Translation gives CASSVSGAGSYNEQFF. This chain connects TRBV5-1 to TRBJ2-1; TRBD2 might be the D (6 bases). Germline V lookup: CDR1 SGHRS, CDR2 YFSETQ. The V end was cut by 4 bases, the J end by 0 bases, with 14 bases between. CDR3 length equals 16 residues.

The rearrangement uses TRBV5-6 and TRBJ1-2; maybe TRBD1 (5 bases). CDR3 length: 15 residues. Germline CDR1 and CDR2: SGHDT and YYEEEE. Trimming removed 2 bases from V and 4 bases from J, with 15 bases in between. CDR3 protein: CASSLMEGSSYGYTF. CDR3 nucleotide sequence: TGTGCCAGCAGCTTAATGGAGGGGAGTAGCTATGGCTACACCTTC.

The V gene is TRBV7-2, the J gene TRBJ2-2; TRBD1 is a possible D gene (5 bases). Trimming removed 1 base at V and 4 bases at J, with 10 bases between. CDR3 length: 15 amino acids. Per the germline V gene, CDR1 is SGHTA and CDR2 is FQGNSA. The CDR3 is CASSLDRGATGELFF. CDR3 sequence (DNA): TGTGCCAGCAGCTTAGATAGGGGTGCCACCGGGGAGCTGTTTTTT.

V gene TRBV6-5 combines with J gene TRBJ1-2, with D possibly matching TRBD1 (5 bases). Germline V CDR1 and CDR2: MNHEY, SVGAGI. The CDR3 is made up of 14 amino acids. V lost 4 bases and J lost 5, with 14 bases in between. The CDR3 protein is CASSSPGQSYGYTF. CDR3 nucleotide sequence: TGTGCCAGCAGTTCTCCGGGGCAGAGTTATGGCTACACCTTC.

This clone counts as medium-sized. J is TRBJ2-7 and V is TRBV11-2, with D possibly TRBD2 on 5 matching bases. The ends were cut back, 0 bases at V and 0 bases at J, with 9 bases in the middle. The CDR3 is 15 amino acids. The V gene's germline CDR1 is SGHAT and CDR2 FQNNGV. CDR3 sequence (DNA): TGTGCCAGCAGCTTAGAGTCGGGAAGCTCCTACGAGCAGTACTTC. Translating gives CASSLESGSSYEQYF.

This clone was seen a single time. The chain links TRBV19 to TRBJ2-7, with D perhaps matching TRBD1 or TRBD2 (6 bases each). This CDR3 contains 16 residues. The germline V gene encodes CDR1 LNHDA and CDR2 SQIVND (reference sequence). The V gene lost 1 base and the J gene lost 2 bases, with 15 bases spanning the gap. CDR3: CASSIGGGGLPYEQYF. CDR3 nucleotide sequence: TGTGCCAGTAGTATAGGAGGTGGGGGGCTCCCCTACGAGCAGTACTTC.

The CDR3 sequence is CASSVLSGTLNDEQYF. The CDR3 DNA reads as TGTGCCAGCAGCGTCCTGTCCGGGACATTGAACGACGAGCAGTACTTC. This chain connects TRBV9 to TRBJ2-7; D perhaps matches TRBD1 (6 bases). Trimming took off 2 bases at V and 5 bases at J, with 20 bases between the two ends. Germline-derived CDR1 and CDR2 are SGDLS and YYNGEE. The CDR3 has 16 residues. Variable domain in full (rest from reference TRBV9 and TRBJ2-7): DSGVTQTPKHLITATGQRVTLRCSPRSGDLSVYWYQQSLDQGLQFLIQYYNGEERAKGNILERFSAQQFPDLHSELNLSSLELGDSALYFCASSVLSGTLNDEQYFGPGTRLTVT.

V gene TRBV9 combines with J gene TRBJ2-1; 10 positions match TRBD2. This CDR3 is 16 amino acids long. V shed 5 bases, J shed 0 bases, and the junction held 5 bases outside the gene matches. Per the germline V gene, CDR1 is SGDLS and CDR2 is YYNGEE. The CDR3 is CASRGSSGSSYNEQFF. The CDR3 DNA reads TGTGCCAGCAGGGGGTCTAGCGGGAGCTCCTACAATGAGCAGTTCTTC. The full variable domain, rest sourced from reference TRBV9 and TRBJ2-1, is DSGVTQTPKHLITATGQRVTLRCSPRSGDLSVYWYQQSLDQGLQFLIQYYNGEERAKGNILERFSAQQFPDLHSELNLSSLELGDSALYFCASRGSSGSSYNEQFFGPGTRLTVL.

Only one count was recorded for this clone. V usage is TRBV6-1 and J usage is TRBJ2-2; TRBD1 agrees at 7 bases. V gave up 11 bases and J gave up 6 bases; unmatched junction bases: 12. The length of the CDR3 is 14 residues. Germline V gene data show CDR1 as MNHNS and CDR2 as SASEGT. This CDR3 reads CAGDYRGRAGELFF. CDR3 sequence (DNA): TGTGCCGGAGATTACAGGGGTCGGGCCGGGGAGCTGTTTTTT.

The CDR3 DNA follows: TGTGCCAGCAGCTTTAGCAGGGTGGCTGGAAACACCATATATTTT. Translating gives CASSFSRVAGNTIYF. The rearrangement uses TRBV5-6 and TRBJ1-3; maybe TRBD1 (5 bases). V was cut by 2 bases and J by 2 bases, with 11 bases left in between. The CDR3 contains 15 residues. In germline, CDR1 is SGHDT, CDR2 YYEEEE.

The chain has TRBV7-2 and TRBJ1-3; TRBD1 matches 8 bases. CDR1 is SGHTA, CDR2 FQGNSA, per germline. The CDR3 loop spans 15 amino acids. J lost 0 bases, V lost 6 bases, and 4 bases had no gene match. CDR3 residues: CASSRTGFSGNTIYF. CDR3 DNA: TGTGCCAGCAGTCGGACAGGGTTCTCTGGAAACACCATATATTTT. The full variable domain, with the rest looked up from reference TRBV7-2 and TRBJ1-3, is GAGVSQSPSNKVTEKGKDVELRCDPISGHTALYWYRQSLGQGLEFLIYFQGNSAPDKSGLPSDRFSAERTGGSVSTLTIQRTQQEDSAVYLCASSRTGFSGNTIYFGEGSWLTVV.

The chain employs TRBV11-2 and TRBJ2-5; D may correspond to TRBD1 or TRBD2 (7 bases each). V was shortened by 3 bases and J by 11 bases, with 16 bases between the two germline ends. The CDR3 consists of 13 residues. CDR1 is SGHAT, CDR2 FQNNGV, per germline. As DNA, the CDR3 is TGTGCCAGCAGCTTGGCAGGGGGGGGTGAGCAGTACTTC. Translating gives CASSLAGGGEQYF.

This clone was detected only a few times. The chain is built from TRBV15 and TRBJ2-6, with D perhaps matching TRBD1 or TRBD2 (5 bases each). CDR3 size: 16 residues. V dropped 0 bases and J dropped 0 bases, with 6 bases sitting between them. From germline, CDR1 is LNHNV and CDR2 YYDKDF (reference sequence). The CDR3 protein is CATSRDGGSGANVLTF. DNA of the CDR3: TGTGCCACCAGCAGAGATGGGGGCTCTGGGGCCAACGTCCTGACTTTC.

CDR3 DNA: TGTGCCAGCAGCAGCCAGGACGGGGACTACGAGCAGTACTTC. It is translated as CASSSQDGDYEQYF. J is TRBJ2-7 and V is TRBV21-1; the table's D call of TRBD2 was not tested on the DNA. TRBV21-1 is recorded as a pseudogene. The CDR3 loop spans 14 amino acids.

The CDR3 nucleotides are TGCAGCGTTATGAGCAGGAACCGGGGTGAGCAGTTCTTC. It codes for CSVMSRNRGEQFF. The chain has TRBV29-1 and TRBJ2-1; a possible D gene is TRBD2 (5 bases). V was shortened by 5 bases and J by 9 bases, with 17 bases between the two germline ends. The CDR3 loop spans 13 amino acids. Germline-derived CDR1 and CDR2 are SQVTM and ANQGSEA.

J is TRBJ2-1 and V is TRBV14; 7 bases fit TRBD1. The J segment lost 2 bases and the V segment lost 0 bases, leaving 7 bases of the junction unmatched. CDR1 is SGHDN, CDR2 FVKESK, per germline. The length of the CDR3 is 17 residues. The CDR3 sequence: CASSQDWGQLTYNEQFF. CDR3 nucleotides: TGTGCCAGCAGCCAAGATTGGGGACAGCTTACCTACAATGAGCAGTTCTTC.

V and J are TRBV18 and TRBJ2-7; D possibly corresponds to TRBD2 (6 bases). CDR1 and CDR2 from the germline V gene are KGHSH and LQKENI. The V and J ends lost 4 bases and 4 bases respectively, with 14 bases between them. This CDR3 region has 14 residues. Written as DNA, the CDR3 is TGTGCCAGCTCACTGGAGGGAGGAGAATACGAGCAGTACTTC. Translation gives CASSLEGGEYEQYF.

The chain joins TRBV15 to TRBJ1-2; no reliable D call. Trimming cost V 0 bases and J 5 bases, with 13 bases left between them. The V gene's germline CDR1 is LNHNV and CDR2 YYDKDF (reference sequence). The CDR3 runs to 15 residues. The CDR3, as DNA: TGTGCCACCAGCAGAGAACGTGGCGTCATGTATGGCTACACCTTC. Amino acids: CATSRERGVMYGYTF.

This clone appeared once. CDR3 protein: CASSLQFRGTEAFF. The CDR3 DNA reads TGTGCCAGCAGCTTGCAGTTCCGGGGCACTGAAGCTTTCTTT. The chain joins TRBV5-4 to TRBJ1-1, with no clear D. Germline CDR1 reads SGHNT; CDR2 reads YYREEE (reference sequence). Trimming took off 1 base at V and 4 bases at J, with 11 bases between the two ends. The CDR3 spans 14 residues.

This chain uses TRBV6-5 with TRBJ1-1; 8 bases map to TRBD1. The ends lost 6 bases at V and 3 bases at J; junction bases unmatched: 6. The CDR3 runs 14 residues. The germline V gene has CDR1 MNHEY and CDR2 SVGAGI. The DNA of the CDR3 is TGTGCCAGCAGCCTCAGGGGGCGCGACACTGAAGCTTTCTTT. Translated, it gives CASSLRGRDTEAFF.

The table lists this clone with a few counts. The chain couples TRBV2 to TRBJ1-5; D unresolved. The germline V and J ends were trimmed by 8 bases and 5 bases, with 13 bases remaining between them. The germline V gene encodes CDR1 SNHLY and CDR2 FYNNEI. The CDR3 is 13 residues long. The CDR3 coding sequence is TGTGCCAGCGCTCTCTCGGGTTATCAGCCCCAGCATTTT. Its translation is CASALSGYQPQHF.

The rearrangement joins TRBV18 to TRBJ2-1, with TRBD1 identical over 9 bases. The CDR3 spans 17 residues. Germline lookup yields CDR1 KGHSH and CDR2 LQKENI. V dropped 3 bases and J dropped 3; count of bases not matched to a gene: 9. CDR3 residues: CASSPRPTGGDYNEQFF. Written as DNA, the CDR3 is TGTGCCAGCTCACCTCGCCCCACAGGGGGCGACTACAATGAGCAGTTCTTC.

The table lists this clone with a count of one. The chain has TRBV6-5 and TRBJ2-7; D not certain. Trimming stripped 4 bases from V and 0 bases from J, with 7 bases between. The CDR3 is made up of 13 amino acids. Germline values: CDR1 MNHEY, CDR2 SVGAGI. The CDR3: CASSFASSYEQYF. The CDR3 DNA reads as TGTGCCAGCAGTTTTGCCAGCTCCTACGAGCAGTACTTC.

CDR3: CATSRDRSYGYTF. CDR3 nucleotides: TGTGCCACCAGCAGAGACAGGTCTTATGGCTACACCTTC. This chain connects TRBV15 to TRBJ1-2; D not certain. The germline gives CDR1 LNHNV, CDR2 YYDKDF (reference sequence). Trimming pared 0 bases from V and 5 bases from J, leaving 7 bases between. The CDR3 is made up of 13 amino acids.

The chain is built from TRBV6-5 and TRBJ1-1; TRBD1 aligns across 9 bases. Per germline, CDR1 MNHEY and CDR2 SVGAGI. This CDR3 spans 14 amino acids. V was pared by 7 bases and J by 4 bases, with 7 bases of the junction left unmatched. This CDR3 reads CASISSGQGTEAFF. CDR3 nucleotides: TGTGCCAGCATTTCATCGGGACAGGGCACTGAAGCTTTCTTT.

The V gene is TRBV7-9, the J gene TRBJ1-1; 7 nucleotides align to TRBD1. CDR1 and CDR2 (germline): SEHNR, FQNEAQ (reference sequence). V was clipped by 3 bases and J by 6 bases; unmatched bases: 4. This CDR3 comprises 13 residues. CDR3 sequence (DNA): TGTGCCAGCAGCTTTAACAGGGGAGCTGAAGCTTTCTTT. Residues: CASSFNRGAEAFF.

V and J are TRBV5-1 and TRBJ2-2, with D perhaps matching TRBD1 or TRBD2 (5 bases each). The V end lost 4 bases, the J end lost 4 bases, and 14 bases lay between the germline ends. The germline V gene encodes CDR1 SGHRS and CDR2 YFSETQ. This CDR3 spans 15 amino acids. The CDR3 DNA reads as TGCGCCAGCAGCCCCGGGGCAGCCAGCACCGGGGAGCTGTTTTTT. The encoded protein is CASSPGAASTGELFF.

The rearrangement links TRBV5-4 to TRBJ2-7; 9 nucleotides match TRBD2. Trimming at V came to 4 bases and at J to 4 bases, leaving 9 bases not matched to a gene. The CDR3 is made up of 15 amino acids. From germline, CDR1 is SGHNT and CDR2 YYREEE (reference sequence). The CDR3 protein is CASSAREAGGYEQYF. The DNA of the CDR3 is TGTGCCAGCAGCGCCCGGGAAGCGGGAGGATACGAGCAGTACTTC.

The chain carries TRBV5-6 and TRBJ1-5, with D uncertain. Trimming pared 0 bases from V and 4 bases from J, leaving 5 bases between. This CDR3 has 13 amino acids. CDR1 and CDR2 from the germline V gene are SGHDT and YYEEEE. Here the CDR3 DNA reads TGTGCCAGCAGCTTGGAGCCGAATCAGCCCCAGCATTTT. This sequence encodes CASSLEPNQPQHF.

The V and J genes are TRBV6-5 and TRBJ2-7, with D perhaps given as TRBD1 or TRBD2 (5 bases each). The germline V gene encodes CDR1 MNHEY and CDR2 SVGAGI. V dropped 4 bases and J dropped 6 bases, with 13 bases sitting between them. This CDR3 is built from 13 residues. The CDR3 DNA sequence: TGTGCCAGCAGTTGGGGACGGGTCGGCGAGCAGTACTTC. Translation: CASSWGRVGEQYF.

This chain joins TRBV19 and TRBJ1-5; tentatively, D is TRBD1 (6 bases). Between the trimmed V and J ends, which lost 7 bases and 4 bases, there was a span of 11 bases. Germline CDR1 and CDR2: LNHDA and SQIVND (reference sequence). This CDR3 has 13 residues. The CDR3 region has the DNA TGTGCCAGTAATACCGACAGGAATCAGCCCCAGCATTTT. Translated, it gives CASNTDRNQPQHF.

This clone occurred once. The CDR3 nucleotides read TGTGCCATCAGTCCGGGTGGGGTGCGGTTGGACAATGAGCAGTTCTTC. Its protein product is CAISPGGVRLDNEQFF. The chain is built from TRBV10-3 and TRBJ2-1; D uncertain. Deletions cut 5 bases from V and 5 bases from J, with 19 bases between. The CDR3 has 16 amino acids. Germline CDR1 reads ENHRY; CDR2 reads SYGVKD.